The TCR beta chain under discussion was sequenced for a study of cytomegalovirus exposure and HLA in healthy donors. The ends lost 6 bases at V and 5 bases at J; junction bases unmatched: 13. The CDR3 sequence is 16 residues long. CDR1 LNHDA and CDR2 SQIVND come from the germline V gene (reference sequence). The PCR had 60 Vbeta and 13 Jbeta primers. Using immunoSEQ multiplex PCR, the repertoire was profiled, and TCRdb retains in-frame clones only, with some absent. The data contain about 160,000 clones, over 60% of them seen just once; the ten biggest clones take up around 1%. Sample: PBMCs. The clonotype was recovered from a woman between 45 and 65 years old in good health and CMV-seropositive. The gene calls are TRBV19 and TRBJ2-5; 9 bases fit TRBD2. The CDR3 nucleotides read TGTGCCAGTAGGGGGACGGTAGCGGGAGTGTGGGAGACCCAGTACTTC. Protein sequence: CASRGTVAGVWETQYF.